This T cell receptor (beta chain) originates from a study of beta chain features in type 1 diabetes. This clone was observed a handful of times. The sequenced template was cDNA made from the entire isolated RNA. Clones were read by immunoSEQ multiplex PCR, and TCRdb kept only the in-frame ones, dropping some. The sample holds 200,000 to 250,000 clones, around an eighth seen once. This CDR3 region has 11 residues. Per germline, CDR1 MNHEY and CDR2 SVGAGI. Trimming shortened V by 4 bases and J by 14 bases, and 13 bases separated the two germline ends. The chain is built from TRBV6-5 and TRBJ2-3, with D hard to call. Sample: naive CD4+ T cells from blood. This sequence was found in a woman between 40 and 55 years old in good health. CDR3 loop: CASSSPPLMYF. As DNA, the CDR3 is TGTGCCAGCAGTTCGCCCCCCCTAATGTATTTT.